Each of the 18 T cell receptor beta chains below was sequenced from the same sample in a study of identical twins' blood T cells. TCRdb itself ran the 5' RACE reads through MiXCR, one entry per CDR3 protein. The repertoire includes 350,000 to 400,000 distinct CDR3 sequences, around 30% of them detected once, and around 5.6% sits in the top ten. Sequencing used PBMCs. These receptors all stem from a woman aged 18 to 49 in good health.

This clonotype was seen more than once but under ten times. The chain recombines TRBV20-1 with TRBJ1-3; no clear D. The CDR3 length is 11 residues. The V and J ends lost 6 bases and 4 bases respectively, with 7 bases between them. CDR1 is DFQATT, CDR2 SNEGSKA, per germline (reference sequence). The CDR3 DNA reads as TGCAGTGCACCGGGGGGAAACACCATATATTTT. Its translation: CSAPGGNTIYF.

There are many counts of this clonotype. The rearrangement uses TRBV7-2 and TRBJ2-3; D not resolved. Trimming took 5 bases from V and 0 from J, leaving 12 bases between them. This CDR3 has 15 residues. In germline, CDR1 is SGHTA, CDR2 FQGNSA. CDR3 region: CASSTRYSSTDTQYF. CDR3 DNA sequence: TGTGCCAGCAGCACGCGGTACTCTAGCACAGATACGCAGTATTTT.

V gene TRBV20-1 combines with J gene TRBJ1-5; D uncertain. The germline V gene has CDR1 DFQATT and CDR2 SNEGSKA (reference sequence). Trimming left V 3 bases short and J 3 bases short, with 9 bases between. The CDR3 runs 13 residues. In DNA, the CDR3 is TGCAGTGCTAGTCCGGAACCCAATCAGCCCCAGCATTTT. Protein product: CSASPEPNQPQHF.

The chain has TRBV29-1 and TRBJ1-2, with unresolved D. The CDR3 covers 14 residues. Germline loops: CDR1 SQVTM, CDR2 ANQGSEA. V lost 4 bases to trimming and J lost 0 bases, with 12 bases between them. CDR3 protein: CSVAWRISNYGYTF. The CDR3 nucleotides are TGCAGCGTTGCATGGAGGATATCTAACTATGGCTACACCTTC.

The chain links TRBV10-3 to TRBJ2-5; TRBD2 matches at 8 bases. The CDR3 length is 16 residues. Germline lookup yields CDR1 ENHRY and CDR2 SYGVKD. Trimming cost V 2 bases and J 2 bases; bases outside gene matches: 7. CDR3 bases: TGTGCCATCAGTGAGGGCTCTAGCGGGCAACAAGAGACCCAGTACTTC. It translates to CAISEGSSGQQETQYF.

The chain couples TRBV2 to TRBJ2-3, with 7 bases that match TRBD2. Germline-derived CDR1 and CDR2 are SNHLY and FYNNEI. V lost 2 bases, J lost 2 bases, and 7 bases stayed unmatched. The CDR3 runs 16 residues. CDR3 in DNA: TGTGCCAGCAGTGAATGGGGGGGTCCGAACACAGATACGCAGTATTTT. It specifies CASSEWGGPNTDTQYF.

This clonotype has only a few counts. The chain combines TRBV9 with TRBJ1-3; D gene uncertain. Trimming pared 2 bases from V and 2 bases from J, leaving 5 bases between. The CDR3 loop spans 13 amino acids. Germline-derived CDR1 and CDR2 are SGDLS and YYNGEE. The CDR3 bases are TGTGCCAGCAGCGTCTCGACTGGAAACACCATATATTTT. Amino acid sequence: CASSVSTGNTIYF.

V usage is TRBV10-2 and J usage is TRBJ1-1; 7 nucleotides agree with TRBD1. V lost 2 bases and J lost 7; bases outside the gene matches: 1. Germline CDR1 and CDR2: WSHSY and SAAADI. The CDR3 spans 12 residues. The CDR3 protein is CASSEGTVEAFF. CDR3 nucleotide sequence: TGCGCCAGCAGTGAGGGGACAGTTGAAGCTTTCTTT.

CDR3 loop: CASSSPVSVRHQPQHF. CDR3 bases: TGTGCCAGCAGTTCCCCAGTTTCGGTCCGCCATCAGCCCCAGCATTTT. The V and J genes are TRBV28 and TRBJ1-5; D is unresolved. CDR3 length: 16 residues. Germline-derived CDR1 and CDR2 are MDHEN and SYDVKM. Between the trimmed V and J ends, which lost 4 bases and 5 bases, there was a span of 18 bases.

This clonotype was picked up many times. The rearrangement links TRBV6-2 or TRBV6-3 to TRBJ2-7, with unresolved D. V was shortened by 6 bases and J by 6 bases, with 9 bases between the two germline ends. Germline-derived CDR1 and CDR2 are MNHEY and SVGEGT. CDR3 size: 11 residues. The CDR3 DNA follows: TGTGCCAGCAGGCGTATGGGCGAGCAGTACTTC. Amino acid sequence: CASRRMGEQYF.

This clonotype was picked up a small number of times. This clone may be a read error of a much larger clone one base away. V and J are TRBV7-9 and TRBJ1-1; D remains ambiguous. The CDR3 is 14 amino acids. With 5 bases removed from V and 4 bases from J, the gap between germline ends came to 14 bases. The germline V gene has CDR1 SEHNR and CDR2 FQNEAQ (reference sequence). The CDR3 here is CASSPRRGGTEAFF. The CDR3 region has the DNA TGTGCCAGCAGCCCGAGACGGGGAGGCACTGAAGCTTTCTTT.

This clonotype was picked up a small number of times. V and J are TRBV6-5 and TRBJ1-3; the match to TRBD1 covers 10 bases. The V and J ends lost 0 bases and 9 bases, in that order; junction bases with no gene match: 8. This CDR3 contains 16 residues. CDR1 MNHEY and CDR2 SVGAGI come from the germline V gene. DNA for the CDR3: TGTGCCAGCAGTTACTCGTTGGGACAGGGGTTCGGCACCATATATTTT. This translates into CASSYSLGQGFGTIYF.

This clonotype was observed a handful of times. CDR3 nucleotide sequence: TGCAGTGCTGTACGGGGTGGCTTTCAGCCCCAGCATTTT. Protein: CSAVRGGFQPQHF. The chain couples TRBV20-1 to TRBJ1-5, with D unclear. CDR3 length equals 13 residues. V was clipped by 5 bases and J by 6 bases, with 14 bases between them. CDR1 is DFQATT and CDR2 is SNEGSKA in the germline V gene (reference sequence).

This chain joins TRBV2 and TRBJ1-1; possibly TRBD1 for D (5 bases). Trimming shortened V by 10 bases and J by 6 bases, and 15 bases separated the two germline ends. This CDR3 region has 12 residues. Germline V gives CDR1 SNHLY, CDR2 FYNNEI. In DNA, the CDR3 is TGTGCCACGGGGAGAGGGGCTTCTGAAGCTTTCTTT. Translating gives CATGRGASEAFF.

This chain connects TRBV5-1 to TRBJ1-2; the D is unclear. The CDR3 sequence is 15 residues long. The germline V and J ends were trimmed by 1 base and 0 bases, with 10 bases remaining between them. Germline V gene data show CDR1 as SGHRS and CDR2 as YFSETQ. CDR3 DNA: TGCGCCAGCAGCTTGTTACACCCCTCTAACTATGGCTACACCTTC. It codes for CASSLLHPSNYGYTF.

This clonotype has at least ten counts. CDR3 nucleotide sequence: TGTGCCAGCAGCTTGGGACAGGGGATAGGAGGAGGTCAGCCCCAGCATTTT. Amino acid sequence: CASSLGQGIGGGQPQHF. The chain has TRBV5-5 and TRBJ1-5, with TRBD1 matching over 8 bases. The CDR3 has 17 amino acids. With V trimmed by 0 bases and J by 6 bases, 11 bases remained unmatched. CDR1 is SGHKS, CDR2 YYEKEE, per germline (reference sequence).

This clonotype was recorded a few times. This rearrangement joins TRBV12-5 to TRBJ2-1; either TRBD1 or TRBD2 may fit D (5 bases each). Trimming removed 5 bases at V and 8 bases at J, with 19 bases between. Germline assignment: CDR1 LGHNT and CDR2 FRNRAP. The CDR3 consists of 15 residues. CDR3 in DNA: TGTGCTAGTGGTGTCTGGAGGACCCTAGGGGATGAGCAGTTCTTC. Residues: CASGVWRTLGDEQFF.

CDR3 residues: CASQRVTGYGNTIYF. Written as DNA, the CDR3 is TGTGCCAGCCAGAGAGTGACAGGATACGGAAACACCATATATTTT. The chain employs TRBV25-1 and TRBJ1-3, with D perhaps TRBD1 (6 bases). CDR3 size: 15 residues. Germline V CDR1 and CDR2: MGHDK, SYGVNS. Trimming removed 8 bases at V and 4 bases at J, with 18 bases between.